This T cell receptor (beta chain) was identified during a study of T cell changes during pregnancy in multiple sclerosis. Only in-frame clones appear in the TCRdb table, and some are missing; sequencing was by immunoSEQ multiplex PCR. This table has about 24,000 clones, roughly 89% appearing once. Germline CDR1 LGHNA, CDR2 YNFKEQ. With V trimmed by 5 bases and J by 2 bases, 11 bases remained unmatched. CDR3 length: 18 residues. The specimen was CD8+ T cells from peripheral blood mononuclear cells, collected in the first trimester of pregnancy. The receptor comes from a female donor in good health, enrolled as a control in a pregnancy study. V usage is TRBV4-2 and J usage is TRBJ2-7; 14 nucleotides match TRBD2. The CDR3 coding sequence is TGTGCCAGCAGCTCACAGACTAGCGGGGGGGCCGGAGCCTACGAGCAGTACTTC. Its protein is CASSSQTSGGAGAYEQYF.